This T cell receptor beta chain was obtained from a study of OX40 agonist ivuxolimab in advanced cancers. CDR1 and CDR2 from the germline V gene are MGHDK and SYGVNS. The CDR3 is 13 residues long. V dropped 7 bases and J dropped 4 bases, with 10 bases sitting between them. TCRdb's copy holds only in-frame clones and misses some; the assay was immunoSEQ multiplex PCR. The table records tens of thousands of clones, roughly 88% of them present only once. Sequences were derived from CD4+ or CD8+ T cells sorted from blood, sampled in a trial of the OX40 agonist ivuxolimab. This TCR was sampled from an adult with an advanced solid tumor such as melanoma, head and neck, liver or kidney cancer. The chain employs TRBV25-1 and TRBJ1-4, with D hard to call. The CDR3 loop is CASTGRFNEKLFF. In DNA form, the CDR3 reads TGTGCCAGCACAGGACGGTTTAATGAAAAACTGTTTTTT.